Listed below are T cell receptor beta chains from one sample, sequenced in a study of OX40 agonist ivuxolimab in advanced cancers. Produced via immunoSEQ multiplex PCR; TCRdb's table is partial and in-frame only. The data show about 80,000 clones, more than 90% seen once. The specimen was CD4+ or CD8+ T cells sorted from blood, collected in a trial of the OX40 agonist ivuxolimab. These receptors all come from an adult with an advanced solid tumor such as melanoma, head and neck, liver or kidney cancer. The CDR3 runs from the conserved cysteine through the conserved F or W. Each record gives: CDR3 length, J gene, clone size, V gene, D gene, CDR3 protein, CDR3 DNA. A D gene is named only where the DNA matches it firmly. Size is stated for part of the rows, as once, few or many counts, or as a class when the clone is expanded.

>14|TRBJ1-2|NA|TRBV9|NA
CASSLRRGSDGYTF
TGTGCCAGCAGCCTGAGGCGAGGGTCTGATGGCTACACCTTC
>12|TRBJ2-7|NA|TRBV11-3|NA
CASSLAGDEQYF
TGTGCCAGCAGCTTAGCGGGGGACGAGCAGTACTTC
>16|TRBJ1-4|once|TRBV4-1|NA
CASSPSLGAANEKLFF
TGCGCCAGCAGCCCTAGTTTAGGGGCGGCTAATGAAAAACTGTTTTTT
>15|TRBJ1-4|NA|TRBV7-2|NA
CASSLQQRFDEKLFF
TGTGCCAGCAGCTTACAGCAAAGGTTCGATGAAAAACTGTTTTTT
>16|TRBJ1-2|NA|TRBV4-1|NA
CASSQHLQESSSGYTF
TGCGCCAGCAGCCAGCACCTCCAGGAAAGTTCTAGTGGCTACACCTTC
>12|TRBJ1-1|NA|TRBV7-2|NA
CASSSPTPAAFF
TGTGCCAGCAGCTCCCCGACTCCCGCGGCTTTCTTT
>15|TRBJ1-4|once|TRBV7-2|NA
CASSLAGGALEKLFF
TGTGCCAGCAGCTTGGCGGGGGGAGCCCTTGAAAAACTGTTTTTT
>16|TRBJ2-1|NA|TRBV4-3|NA
CASSQDWLDTRNEQFF
TGCGCCAGCAGCCAAGATTGGCTGGACACCAGGAATGAGCAGTTCTTC
>14|TRBJ2-2|NA|TRBV7-2|NA
CASSHGGHTGELFF
TGTGCCAGCAGCCATGGTGGCCACACCGGGGAGCTGTTTTTT
>15|TRBJ1-2|once|TRBV18|TRBD1
CASSPTGAGDYGYTF
TGTGCCAGCTCACCAACAGGGGCCGGGGACTATGGCTACACCTTC
>15|TRBJ2-5|NA|TRBV18|NA
CASSPRGRAGETQYF
TGTGCCAGCTCACCAAGGGGCAGGGCAGGCGAGACCCAGTACTTC
>18|TRBJ2-2|NA|TRBV5-1|TRBD2
CASSLGLAGGMTTGELFF
TGCGCCAGCAGCCTCGGACTAGCGGGAGGGATGACCACCGGGGAGCTGTTTTTT
>14|TRBJ2-7|few|TRBV4-1|NA
CASSHNGQRNEQYF
TGCGCCAGCAGCCATAATGGACAGAGGAACGAGCAGTACTTC
>17|TRBJ2-1|once|TRBV19|TRBD2
CASSPRTSGTGYNEQFF
TGTGCCAGTAGTCCCCGTACAAGCGGGACCGGCTACAATGAGCAGTTCTTC
>15|TRBJ1-2|NA|TRBV6-5|TRBD1
CASSLRDRGARGYTF
TGTGCCAGCAGTCTCCGGGACAGGGGAGCTCGGGGCTACACCTTC
>15|TRBJ1-4|NA|TRBV19|NA
CASSKFTGQGEKLFF
TGTGCCAGTAGTAAGTTCACGGGGCAAGGCGAAAAACTGTTTTTT
>11|TRBJ2-1|NA|TRBV5-1|NA
CASSSDYRQFF
TGCGCCAGCAGCTCCGACTATAGGCAGTTCTTC
>18|TRBJ2-5|NA|TRBV19|NA
CASSIDRAPTGLQETQYF
TGTGCCAGTAGTATAGATCGCGCTCCGACAGGTTTACAAGAGACCCAGTACTTC
>16|TRBJ2-1|NA|TRBV13|TRBD2
CASSSRDYPSYNEQFF
TGTGCCAGCAGCAGCAGGGACTACCCCTCCTACAATGAGCAGTTCTTC
>14|TRBJ2-7|NA|TRBV6-8|NA
CASSTARRSYEQYF
TGTGCCAGCAGTACAGCTCGTCGCTCGTACGAGCAGTACTTC
>15|TRBJ2-5|once|TRBV11-3|TRBD2
CASSFYGRAQETQYF
TGTGCCAGCAGCTTTTACGGGAGGGCCCAAGAGACCCAGTACTTC
>13|TRBJ1-2|once|TRBV28|NA
CASRPSKNYGYTF
TGTGCCAGCAGACCGAGCAAGAACTATGGCTACACCTTC
>11|TRBJ2-3|few|TRBV7-8|NA
CASSNTDTQYF
TGTGCCAGCAGCAACACAGATACGCAGTATTTT
>17|TRBJ2-3|NA|TRBV4-3|TRBD2
CASSQDGLAYSTDTQYF
TGCGCCAGCAGCCAAGATGGACTAGCGTACAGCACAGATACGCAGTATTTT
>14|TRBJ2-2|NA|TRBV19|NA
CASNGDRGPGELFF
TGTGCCAGTAATGGGGACCGGGGCCCGGGGGAGCTGTTTTTT
>16|TRBJ2-3|NA|TRBV4-2|NA
CASSQDLASATDTQYF
TGTGCCAGCAGCCAAGATCTCGCTAGCGCCACAGATACGCAGTATTTT
>15|TRBJ2-2|NA|TRBV28|TRBD1
CASRESDRAVRELFF
TGTGCCAGCAGGGAGTCGGACAGGGCAGTCCGGGAGCTGTTTTTT
>16|TRBJ2-3|once|TRBV5-6|NA
CASSPRGLAYTDTQYF
TGTGCCAGCAGCCCGAGGGGGCTAGCGTACACAGATACGCAGTATTTT